Following are 27 T cell receptor beta chains from one sample sequenced in a study of cytomegalovirus exposure and HLA in healthy donors. PCR used 60 Vbeta primers and 13 Jbeta primers. TCRdb keeps only in-frame clones here, not all; method: immunoSEQ multiplex PCR. The data contain under 200,000 clones, roughly 80% of them singletons. The source material was PBMCs. The receptors shown here come from a man aged 25 to 45 in good health and CMV-seropositive.

The gene calls are TRBV10-1 and TRBJ2-3; D is ambiguous. Germline V gene sequence: CDR1 WNHNN, CDR2 SYGVQD (reference sequence). The CDR3 runs to 13 residues. With 4 bases removed from V and 6 bases from J, the gap between germline ends came to 11 bases. DNA for the CDR3: TGCGCCAGCAGTGTGACAATTAGGGATACGCAGTATTTT. It specifies CASSVTIRDTQYF.

The chain couples TRBV30 to TRBJ1-6, with TRBD1 matching 10 bases. CDR1 is GTSNPN and CDR2 is SVGIG in the germline V gene (reference sequence). The V segment lost 3 bases and the J segment 10 bases; nucleotides outside the gene matches: 12. The CDR3 is made up of 16 amino acids. The CDR3, as DNA: TGTGCCTGGAGGTCTCGGGACAGGGGCCAAAGGTCACCCCTCCACTTT. Translation gives CAWRSRDRGQRSPLHF.

The V gene is TRBV27, the J gene TRBJ1-4, with a possible D match to TRBD1 (5 bases). The germline gives CDR1 MNHEY, CDR2 SMNVEV (reference sequence). The germline V and J ends were trimmed by 6 bases and 4 bases, with 18 bases remaining between them. The CDR3 runs to 16 residues. CDR3 DNA: TGTGCCAGCAGCCGATCCCCGGGACTGATTAATGAAAAACTGTTTTTT. Its translation: CASSRSPGLINEKLFF.

The chain is built from TRBV6-6 and TRBJ1-1; TRBD1 agrees at 8 bases. With 5 bases clipped from V and 2 bases from J, the junction kept 4 bases outside the gene matches. The germline V gene encodes CDR1 MNHNY and CDR2 SVGAGI (reference sequence). This CDR3 contains 14 residues. The DNA for the CDR3 is TGTGCCAGCAGTACCGGGACAGGTAACACTGAAGCTTTCTTT. Residues: CASSTGTGNTEAFF.

This chain links TRBV28 with TRBJ1-2; D is unclear. Germline V gives CDR1 MDHEN, CDR2 SYDVKM. The V end lost 3 bases, the J end lost 2 bases, and 10 bases lay between the germline ends. The CDR3 has 14 amino acids. The CDR3 is CASSFPGQNYGYTF. CDR3 coding DNA: TGTGCCAGCAGTTTTCCAGGTCAAAACTATGGCTACACCTTC.

The chain carries TRBV30 and TRBJ1-6, with D uncertain. The V and J ends lost 2 bases and 0 bases respectively, with 8 bases between them. This CDR3 spans 15 amino acids. Germline-derived CDR1 and CDR2 are GTSNPN and SVGIG (reference sequence). CDR3 residues: CAWSLGSSYNSPLHF. The CDR3 DNA reads as TGTGCCTGGAGTCTAGGGAGCTCCTATAATTCACCCCTCCACTTT.

The chain recombines TRBV19 with TRBJ2-2, with TRBD2 matching over 9 bases. CDR1 and CDR2 (germline): LNHDA, SQIVND (reference sequence). V lost 1 base to trimming and J lost 5 bases; unmatched junction nucleotides: 2. The CDR3 has 15 amino acids. The CDR3: CASSIVLAGTGELFF. As DNA, the CDR3 is TGTGCCAGTAGTATAGTTCTAGCGGGGACCGGGGAGCTGTTTTTT.

The chain carries TRBV30 and TRBJ1-4; D remains ambiguous. This CDR3 spans 13 amino acids. The V gene lost 4 bases and the J gene lost 0 bases, with 6 bases spanning the gap. CDR1 GTSNPN and CDR2 SVGIG come from the germline V gene (reference sequence). The CDR3 DNA is TGTGCCTGGACGAGAGCAACTAATGAAAAACTGTTTTTT. Translated: CAWTRATNEKLFF. The full variable domain, in which reference TRBV30 and TRBJ1-4 provide the parts outside the CDR3, is SQTIHQWPATLVQPVGSPLSLECTVEGTSNPNLYWYRQAAGRGLQLLFYSVGIGQISSEVPQNLSASRPQDRQFILSSKKLLLSDSGFYLCAWTRATNEKLFFGSGTQLSVL.

The chain carries TRBV5-1 and TRBJ2-1, with D tentatively TRBD1 (6 bases). Trimming stripped 4 bases from V and 0 bases from J, with 11 bases between. The germline V gene has CDR1 SGHRS and CDR2 YFSETQ. The CDR3 length is 15 residues. The CDR3 coding sequence is TGCGCCAGCAGCCCCGGGACATACTCCTACAATGAGCAGTTCTTC. The encoded protein is CASSPGTYSYNEQFF. Full variable domain (outside the CDR3, taken from reference TRBV5-1 and TRBJ2-1): KAGVTQTPRYLIKTRGQQVTLSCSPISGHRSVSWYQQTPGQGLQFLFEYFSETQRNKGNFPGRFSGRQFSNSRSEMNVSTLELGDSALYLCASSPGTYSYNEQFFGPGTRLTVL.

The chain couples TRBV5-4 to TRBJ1-2, with TRBD1 as a possible D gene (6 bases). The V end lost 4 bases, the J end lost 4 bases, and 14 bases lay between the germline ends. The CDR3 spans 14 residues. In germline, CDR1 is SGHNT, CDR2 YYREEE (reference sequence). The CDR3 spells CASSQGGLLYGYTF. The DNA of the CDR3 is TGTGCCAGCAGCCAAGGGGGACTACTCTATGGCTACACCTTC. The entire variable domain, with the rest obtained from reference TRBV5-4 and TRBJ1-2, is as follows: ETGVTQSPTHLIKTRGQQVTLRCSSQSGHNTVSWYQQALGQGPQFIFQYYREEENGRGNFPPRFSGLQFPNYSSELNVNALELDDSALYLCASSQGGLLYGYTFGSGTRLTVV.

This clone was seen just once. The chain employs TRBV7-9 and TRBJ2-6; 7 bases map to TRBD1. This CDR3 region has 13 residues. V lost 11 bases to trimming and J lost 0 bases; unmatched junction nucleotides: 1. Looked up from germline, CDR1 is SEHNR and CDR2 is FQNEAQ (reference sequence). The CDR3 loop is CADRDSGANVLTF. The DNA of the CDR3 is TGTGCCGACAGGGACTCTGGGGCCAACGTCCTGACTTTC.

V usage is TRBV11-2 and J usage is TRBJ1-2; D uncertain. This CDR3 is built from 13 residues. Germline V gives CDR1 SGHAT, CDR2 FQNNGV. Trimming cost V 2 bases and J 6 bases, with 10 bases left between them. CDR3 in DNA: TGTGCCAGCAGCTTACTAAGAGAGAATGGCTACACCTTC. This encodes CASSLLRENGYTF.

The genes are TRBV6-1 and TRBJ1-4, with 7 bases identical to TRBD1. Trimming took 8 bases from V and 5 from J; bases not matched to a gene: 8. CDR1 and CDR2 (germline): MNHNS, SASEGT. The CDR3 length is 14 residues. The CDR3 DNA reads as TGTGCCAGCTCCACCGGGACAGAAAATGAAAAACTGTTTTTT. As protein: CASSTGTENEKLFF.

The chain is built from TRBV5-6 and TRBJ2-5; weak D call: TRBD1 (6 bases). Trimming pared 4 bases from V and 5 bases from J, leaving 18 bases between. This CDR3 spans 15 amino acids. Looked up from germline, CDR1 is SGHDT and CDR2 is YYEEEE. This chain's CDR3 is CASSRSVGGGETQYF. In DNA, the CDR3 is TGTGCCAGCAGCCGGTCGGTTGGGGGCGGCGAGACCCAGTACTTC.

The chain links TRBV18 to TRBJ2-5; a possible D gene is TRBD2 (7 bases). From germline, CDR1 is KGHSH and CDR2 LQKENI. The CDR3 extends over 15 amino acids. Trimming left V 5 bases short and J 5 bases short, with 18 bases between. CDR3 protein: CASSSSGEGGETQYF. In DNA, the CDR3 is TGTGCCAGCTCATCATCAGGGGAGGGAGGTGAGACCCAGTACTTC. The whole variable domain, remainder taken from reference TRBV18 and TRBJ2-5, is NAGVMQNPRHLVRRRGQEARLRCSPMKGHSHVYWYRQLPEEGLKFMVYLQKENIIDESGMPKERFSAEFPKEGPSILRIQQVVRGDSAAYFCASSSSGEGGETQYFGPGTRLLVL.

The V call is TRBV6-5, the J call TRBJ1-6, with D possibly matching TRBD1 (5 bases). This CDR3 region has 14 residues. CDR1 is MNHEY and CDR2 is SVGAGI in the germline V gene. Trimming cost V 3 bases and J 8 bases, with 11 bases left between them. CDR3 DNA: TGTGCCAGCAGTTATACGGGGGTTGATTCACCCCTCCACTTT. It is translated as CASSYTGVDSPLHF.

This chain connects TRBV19 to TRBJ2-7; D is perhaps TRBD2 (6 bases). The CDR3 totals 13 residues. From germline, CDR1 is LNHDA and CDR2 SQIVND (reference sequence). The V gene lost 3 bases and the J gene lost 3 bases, with 9 bases spanning the gap. CDR3 residues: CASSIGGFYEQYF. The CDR3 nucleotides are TGTGCCAGTAGTATCGGAGGGTTCTACGAGCAGTACTTC.

This chain connects TRBV27 to TRBJ1-6; 11 bases agree with TRBD1. The CDR3 is made up of 15 amino acids. V dropped 6 bases and J dropped 13; count of bases not matched to a gene: 11. Germline V lookup: CDR1 MNHEY, CDR2 SMNVEV (reference sequence). DNA of the CDR3: TGTGCCAGCAGCGTAACCGGGACAGGGGGTTCGCCCCTCCACTTT. Protein sequence: CASSVTGTGGSPLHF.

Of note for this clone: The junction departs from the called germline gene at one end, perhaps through a read error. The chain has TRBV14 and TRBJ2-5, with TRBD1 matching over 7 bases. Germline values: CDR1 SGHDN, CDR2 FVKESK. The CDR3 length is 16 residues. The CDR3 spells CASSKERGTEQETQYF. CDR3 sequence (DNA): TGTGCCAGCAGCAAAGAAAGAGGGACAGAACAAGAGACCCAGTACTTC.

The chain couples TRBV10-3 to TRBJ2-5; D is unresolved. Germline lookup yields CDR1 ENHRY and CDR2 SYGVKD. V was trimmed by 4 bases and J by 4 bases, leaving 13 bases between them. This CDR3 region has 14 residues. The CDR3 bases are TGTGCCATCAGTGTGGCGGCAACGGCAGAGACCCAGTACTTC. It specifies CAISVAATAETQYF.

The rearrangement uses TRBV9 and TRBJ1-2; 9 bases match TRBD1. This CDR3 is 13 amino acids long. Germline lookup yields CDR1 SGDLS and CDR2 YYNGEE. Unmatched junction bases numbered 6, after V lost 10 bases and J lost 2 bases. This chain's CDR3 is CASRGTGNYGYTF. CDR3 nucleotide sequence: TGTGCCTCGAGAGGGACAGGGAACTATGGCTACACCTTC.

V is TRBV7-2 and J is TRBJ2-5; a weak D match, TRBD2 (6 bases). Germline V gene sequence: CDR1 SGHTA, CDR2 FQGNSA. V was pared by 1 base and J by 5 bases, with 14 bases between. The length of the CDR3 is 15 residues. CDR3 bases: TGTGCCAGCAGCTTAGACGGCCGGGGGTGGGAGACCCAGTACTTC. Encoded protein: CASSLDGRGWETQYF.

The J gene is TRBJ1-5, the V gene TRBV19, with 7 bases that match TRBD1. CDR1 LNHDA and CDR2 SQIVND come from the germline V gene (reference sequence). This CDR3 has 16 residues. V trimming: 6 bases; J trimming: 0 bases; junction bases outside the gene matches: 8. The DNA for the CDR3 is TGTGCCAGTAGATTAGACAGGGCGAATAGCAATCAGCCCCAGCATTTT. It specifies CASRLDRANSNQPQHF. Filled out from reference TRBV19 and TRBJ1-5, the complete variable domain reads DGGITQSPKYLFRKEGQNVTLSCEQNLNHDAMYWYRQDPGQGLRLIYYSQIVNDFQKGDIAEGYSVSREKKESFPLTVTSAQKNPTAFYLCASRLDRANSNQPQHFGDGTRLSIL.

This clone has only a few counts. The chain joins TRBV5-5 to TRBJ1-1; no firm D call. Trimming removed 5 bases at V and 0 bases at J, with 11 bases between. Germline V gene data show CDR1 as SGHKS and CDR2 as YYEKEE (reference sequence). CDR3 size: 14 residues. In DNA, the CDR3 is TGTGCCAGCAGTTTCAGACTAATGAACACTGAAGCTTTCTTT. This translates into CASSFRLMNTEAFF.

This clone was recorded once. The rearrangement uses TRBV7-2 and TRBJ2-7; possible D gene TRBD1, 6 bases. The germline V and J ends were trimmed by 3 bases and 3 bases, with 15 bases remaining between them. The CDR3 runs 15 residues. From germline, CDR1 is SGHTA and CDR2 FQGNSA. CDR3 residues: CASSLVQGPVYEQYF. The CDR3 DNA is TGTGCCAGCAGCTTGGTCCAGGGGCCCGTCTACGAGCAGTACTTC.

The chain has TRBV4-1 and TRBJ1-2, with TRBD1 matching over 7 bases. The CDR3 spans 15 residues. V dropped 2 bases and J dropped 1; count of bases not matched to a gene: 4. Germline V gene sequence: CDR1 MGHRA, CDR2 YSYEKL. The CDR3 coding sequence is TGCGCCAGCAGCCAACTGGGACAGCTTAACTATGGCTACACCTTC. As protein: CASSQLGQLNYGYTF.

The V gene is TRBV28, the J gene TRBJ2-7, with TRBD1 matching 9 bases. The germline V gene encodes CDR1 MDHEN and CDR2 SYDVKM. V shed 5 bases, J shed 2 bases, and the junction held 10 bases outside the gene matches. This CDR3 contains 16 residues. DNA for the CDR3: TGTGCCAGCAGTCTTAAACAGGGGGCTGGAACCTACGAGCAGTACTTC. This gives the protein CASSLKQGAGTYEQYF.